The source of this TCR beta chain is a study of blood T cells in healthy people across ages. The study, taken as a whole, reports: Unsorted PBMCs prevented conclusive naive versus antigen-experienced comparison.

With V trimmed by 7 bases and J by 0 bases, 5 bases remained unmatched. Germline V gene lookup returns CDR1 SNHLY and CDR2 FYNNEI. The CDR3 extends over 15 amino acids. This clonotype came up a few times. Its antigen remains unidentified. A second PCR of 7 to 11 cycles used a sample-barcoded 5' primer and a J-beta primer mix. TCRdb ran MiXCR on the 5' RACE reads and lists one entry per CDR3 protein. The sample comprises 1.5 million to 2 million distinct CDR3 sequences, roughly a third of which are singletons, and roughly 12% rests with the top ten. The sequenced sample was blood. This clonotype originated in a woman between 25 and 40 years old in good health. The V gene is TRBV2, the J gene TRBJ2-1, with 8 bases matching TRBD1. The CDR3 region has the DNA TGTGCCAGCACCTGGGACAGGAGCTCCTACAATGAGCAGTTCTTC. Amino acid sequence: CASTWDRSSYNEQFF.